What follows describes a single TCR beta chain. Its target is not known. Using immunoSEQ multiplex PCR, the repertoire was profiled, and TCRdb retains in-frame clones only, with some absent. Here the sample spans 70,000 to 95,000 clones, 80% to 95% being singletons. Trimming pared 3 bases from V and 7 bases from J, leaving 15 bases between. This CDR3 is built from 13 residues. The germline V gene has CDR1 GTSNPN and CDR2 SVGIG (reference sequence). These data originate in a study of graft-versus-host responses after intestinal transplantation. Study-level points and caveats: GvH clones occurred in recipient marrow; some first appeared in ileum or blood.

The input for sequencing was unstimulated CD8+ T cells sorted from spleen or lymph node cells, taken before transplant. This TCR was sampled from a human donor who was the organ donor for an intestinal transplant. The chain carries TRBV30 and TRBJ1-1; possibly TRBD1 for D (5 bases). CDR3: CAWSHGGGIEAFF. CDR3 in DNA: TGTGCCTGGAGCCATGGGGGAGGGATTGAAGCTTTCTTT.